Listed below are T cell receptor beta chains from one sample, sequenced in a study of shared clonotypes between healthy human individuals. TCRdb's copy holds only in-frame clones and misses some; the assay was immunoSEQ multiplex PCR. The table shows some 500,000 clones, with roughly 80% occurring only once. The sequenced sample consisted of PBMCs. The source is a middle-aged woman in good health. Some clones in this sample may be carry-over from other donors' samples. CDR3s include the opening cysteine and the closing phenylalanine or tryptophan. The D gene is left open where the match is weak. Some rows mark clone size as missing; the rest say once, few, many or name a class of expanded clone.

v_gene: TRBV10-1; j_gene: TRBJ2-1; d_gene: TRBD2; abundance: many; CDR3aa: CASSEWRGAYNEQFF; CDR3nt: TGCGCCAGCAGTGAATGGCGGGGGGCCTACAATGAGCAGTTCTTC
v_gene: TRBV28; j_gene: TRBJ1-3; d_gene: .; abundance: .; CDR3aa: CASTSSLASAIYF; CDR3nt: TGTGCCAGCACATCAAGCTTGGCGAGTGCCATATATTTT
v_gene: TRBV5-1; j_gene: TRBJ2-1; d_gene: .; abundance: few; CDR3aa: CASSSNRGSAGYEQFF; CDR3nt: TGCGCCAGCAGCTCCAACCGGGGCAGCGCGGGCTATGAGCAGTTCTTC
v_gene: TRBV19; j_gene: TRBJ2-1; d_gene: TRBD2; abundance: .; CDR3aa: CASSGRLAGRAYNEQFF; CDR3nt: TGTGCCAGTAGTGGCAGACTAGCGGGAAGGGCCTACAATGAGCAGTTCTTC
v_gene: TRBV4-2; j_gene: TRBJ2-7; d_gene: TRBD2; abundance: .; CDR3aa: CASSQDRGLAGRQYF; CDR3nt: TGTGCCAGCAGCCAAGATCGGGGACTAGCAGGAAGGCAGTACTTC
v_gene: TRBV28; j_gene: TRBJ2-3; d_gene: TRBD2; abundance: few; CDR3aa: CASSSPTSGSMDTQYF; CDR3nt: TGTGCCAGCAGTTCCCCGACTAGCGGGAGTATGGATACGCAGTATTTT
v_gene: TRBV6-5; j_gene: TRBJ1-5; d_gene: .; abundance: once; CDR3aa: CASALDSYQPQHF; CDR3nt: TGTGCCAGCGCGCTCGACAGTTATCAGCCCCAGCATTTT
v_gene: TRBV6-6; j_gene: TRBJ1-3; d_gene: .; abundance: .; CDR3aa: CASIDIPGNTIYF; CDR3nt: TGTGCCAGCATTGACATTCCTGGAAACACCATATATTTT
v_gene: TRBV7-8; j_gene: TRBJ2-1; d_gene: TRBD2; abundance: .; CDR3aa: CASSFKEGLTYNEQFF; CDR3nt: TGTGCCAGCAGCTTCAAGGAGGGACTAACCTACAATGAGCAGTTCTTC
v_gene: TRBV28; j_gene: TRBJ1-3; d_gene: .; abundance: .; CDR3aa: CASSLDVRGGNTIYF; CDR3nt: TGTGCCAGCAGTTTAGATGTCAGGGGAGGAAACACCATATATTTT
v_gene: TRBV5-6; j_gene: TRBJ2-6; d_gene: .; abundance: .; CDR3aa: CASSFNWGGANVLTF; CDR3nt: TGTGCCAGCAGCTTTAATTGGGGCGGGGCCAACGTCCTGACTTTC
v_gene: TRBV28; j_gene: TRBJ2-7; d_gene: .; abundance: many; CDR3aa: CASSPIASSFHEQYF; CDR3nt: TGTGCCAGCAGCCCAATAGCCTCATCCTTCCACGAGCAGTACTTC
v_gene: TRBV10-3; j_gene: TRBJ1-2; d_gene: TRBD1; abundance: .; CDR3aa: CAIAPGQGYGYTF; CDR3nt: TGTGCCATCGCCCCGGGACAGGGTTATGGCTACACCTTC
v_gene: TRBV14; j_gene: TRBJ2-7; d_gene: .; abundance: .; CDR3aa: CASSQGFWQSYEQYF; CDR3nt: TGTGCCAGCAGCCAAGGGTTTTGGCAGTCGTACGAGCAGTACTTC
v_gene: TRBV7-1; j_gene: TRBJ2-6; d_gene: .; abundance: .; CDR3aa: CASSASRRGQSRANVLTF; CDR3nt: TGTGCCAGCAGCGCATCAAGACGAGGACAAAGTCGGGCCAACGTCCTGACTTTC
v_gene: TRBV18; j_gene: TRBJ2-5; d_gene: .; abundance: .; CDR3aa: CASSSGPDTRETQYF; CDR3nt: TGTGCCAGCTCATCGGGACCGGATACCAGGGAGACCCAGTACTTC
v_gene: TRBV19; j_gene: TRBJ1-5; d_gene: .; abundance: many; CDR3aa: CASSIRGERQPQHF; CDR3nt: TGTGCCAGTAGTATAAGGGGGGAGCGTCAGCCCCAGCATTTT
v_gene: TRBV6-4; j_gene: TRBJ1-4; d_gene: TRBD1; abundance: many; CDR3aa: CASVKDRGRPSNEKLFF; CDR3nt: TGTGCCAGCGTCAAGGACAGGGGGCGCCCATCTAATGAAAAACTGTTTTTT
v_gene: TRBV7-2; j_gene: TRBJ2-7; d_gene: .; abundance: .; CDR3aa: CASSLSRANEQYF; CDR3nt: TGTGCCAGCAGCTTAAGTAGGGCCAACGAGCAGTACTTC
v_gene: TRBV28; j_gene: TRBJ1-1; d_gene: TRBD1; abundance: .; CDR3aa: CASSTGGTEAFF; CDR3nt: TGTGCCAGCAGCACAGGGGGCACTGAAGCTTTCTTT
v_gene: TRBV27; j_gene: TRBJ2-3; d_gene: .; abundance: .; CDR3aa: CASSSQRAGGVDTQYF; CDR3nt: TGTGCCAGCAGTTCCCAGAGAGCGGGTGGAGTAGATACGCAGTATTTT
v_gene: TRBV11-2; j_gene: TRBJ2-7; d_gene: TRBD2; abundance: few; CDR3aa: CASSLASGLAGYEQYF; CDR3nt: TGTGCCAGCAGCTTAGCGTCCGGACTAGCAGGCTACGAGCAGTACTTC
v_gene: TRBV4-1; j_gene: TRBJ1-3; d_gene: TRBD1; abundance: few; CDR3aa: CASSQYRQGAGNTIYF; CDR3nt: TGCGCCAGCAGCCAATATAGACAGGGGGCTGGAAACACCATATATTTT
v_gene: TRBV18; j_gene: TRBJ1-1; d_gene: .; abundance: .; CDR3aa: CASSTSTGNTEAFF; CDR3nt: TGTGCCAGCTCCACATCGACAGGGAACACTGAAGCTTTCTTT
v_gene: TRBV2; j_gene: TRBJ1-1; d_gene: .; abundance: .; CDR3aa: CASSALPVTTEAFF; CDR3nt: TGTGCCAGCAGTGCCCTTCCAGTGACCACTGAAGCTTTCTTT
v_gene: TRBV2; j_gene: TRBJ1-5; d_gene: .; abundance: .; CDR3aa: CASSGQARGNQPQHF; CDR3nt: TGTGCCAGCAGTGGGCAGGCAAGAGGCAATCAGCCCCAGCATTTT
v_gene: TRBV9; j_gene: TRBJ2-3; d_gene: TRBD2; abundance: few; CDR3aa: CASSPLAGGGTDTQYF; CDR3nt: TGTGCCAGCAGCCCCCTAGCGGGAGGAGGCACAGATACGCAGTATTTT
v_gene: TRBV15; j_gene: TRBJ1-5; d_gene: .; abundance: .; CDR3aa: CATSRDRLGQPQHF; CDR3nt: TGTGCCACCAGCAGAGACAGGTTGGGTCAGCCCCAGCACTTT
v_gene: TRBV6-1; j_gene: TRBJ2-1; d_gene: TRBD2; abundance: .; CDR3aa: CASSGTSGGWNEQFF; CDR3nt: TGTGCCAGCAGTGGGACTAGCGGGGGGTGGAATGAGCAGTTCTTC
v_gene: TRBV4-3; j_gene: TRBJ2-6; d_gene: .; abundance: once; CDR3aa: CASSQEMSSGANVLTF; CDR3nt: TGCGCTAGCAGCCAAGAAATGAGCTCCGGGGCCAACGTCCTGACTTTC